This T cell receptor beta chain was documented in a study of shared clonotypes between healthy human individuals. Study at large: The donor group consisted of two women and a few men, aged 18 to 49.

Study observations and caveats: It was only blood that was sampled, and tissue repertoires likely differ.

The V gene's germline CDR1 is GTSNPN and CDR2 SVGIG (reference sequence). The CDR3 is made up of 15 amino acids. V lost 2 bases and J 7 bases, leaving 17 bases between the germline ends. A remark on this clone: No antigen is known for it.

The unsorted samples had some 90 million PBMCs used for genomic DNA. Profiling relied on immunoSEQ multiplex PCR, and the TCRdb table lists in-frame clones only, not all of them. The top ten hold 12% of the sample, which has under 600,000 clones, almost 80% seen once. The clonotype comes from a middle-aged woman in good health. Some clones in this sample may be carry-over from other donors' samples. This rearrangement joins TRBV30 to TRBJ1-4, with TRBD1 as a possible D gene (5 bases). The sequenced sample consisted of PBMCs. The CDR3 nucleotides read TGTGCCTGGAGTAAGGCAGGGAGCGGGGGTGAAAAACTGTTTTTT. This encodes CAWSKAGSGGEKLFF. Full variable domain (remainder filled in from reference TRBV30 and TRBJ1-4): SQTIHQWPATLVQPVGSPLSLECTVEGTSNPNLYWYRQAAGRGLQLLFYSVGIGQISSEVPQNLSASRPQDRQFILSSKKLLLSDSGFYLCAWSKAGSGGEKLFFGSGTQLSVL.